This T cell receptor (beta chain) was sequenced for a study of follicular helper T cells after annual influenza vaccination (dated by TCRdb to 2016 to 2017). In terms of the full investigation: Blood was drawn on days 0, 7 and 28 after each seasonal influenza vaccination. The 2013-2014 samples were cryopreserved, while the 2015 samples were processed right after collection. Multi-year samples were obtained from 6 or 7 subjects, with two vaccination seasons covered for a few subjects and three seasons covered for two subjects. To look at recall of cTfh clones, some subjects were tracked through successive annual vaccinations covering the 2013-2014, 2014-2015 and 2015-2016 seasons. One week after vaccination, a second recruited cohort of eleven to twelve subjects (Table S1) displayed a similar ICOS+CD38+ cTfh response.

Sequences SNHLY (CDR1) and FYNNEI (CDR2) are obtained from the germline V gene. V is cut back by 2 bases and J by 7 bases, with 7 bases in the junction unmatched. Spanning cysteine to phenylalanine, the CDR3 consists of 14 amino acids. CDR3 DNA only is kept here, 42 bases in frame from base 1. Beyond this particular receptor, the publication reports: Only roughly 9.5-22% of analyzed cells yielded productive TCRB sequences, so sampling of rare clonotypes was not possible. In evaluating whether influenza clones were enriched, the possibility that the far larger non-cTfh compartments were undersampled could not be ruled out. Successive annual vaccinations recalled a recurring oligoclonal ICOS+CD38+ cTfh response that included tetramer and AIM influenza-specific clonotypes. Day 7 ICOS+CD38+ clones were most often found later in ICOS-CD38- cTfh, suggesting that subset may serve as a memory reservoir. ICOS+CD38+ cTfh clonality correlated with the frequency of that population, and its change correlated with the change in circulating plasmablast frequency.

This clone has more than one count but fewer than ten. It lacks a known antigen. No quality values exist for individual bases; no much larger clone is one base distant. Library generation was performed with the immunoSEQ multiplex PCR assay. Adaptive Biotechnologies handled the TCRB amplification, library preparation, sequencing and preliminary bioinformatics at Survey level resolution. The original pipeline was this. Clonality was computed in R as 1 minus normalized Shannon entropy; the Gini index was calculated with the R package ineq. Overlap score was the summed counts of shared sequences divided by total counts of all sequences in both compared samples. Shared-clonotype significance used Fisher's exact test assuming a theoretical repertoire of 10^7 TCRB sequences. TCRdb stores this immuneACCESS table with in-frame sequences only. Part of the clones is absent; in the studies checked, under half of the shortfall reflects unresolved V genes, and no reason is known for the rest. The V and J calls and clone size are taken from that table; D and trimming were inferred from the DNA. The sample profile shows about 6,600 clones; 75% to 90% of them were found once. The top ten clones comprise roughly 0.49% of the sample.

Read against the paper, the sample's time point label means: 2015-2016 season, 7 days after influenza vaccination. Adults were given seasonal inactivated influenza vaccine (Fluvarix), and sorted blood CD4 subsets were followed by TCRB sequencing before and after vaccination. To be eligible, subjects had to be community-dwelling and could not have received an influenza vaccine during the previous 6 months. Reasons for exclusion included contraindications to influenza vaccine, substance abuse, HIV/AIDS, active malignancy, immunomodulatory medication, and active illness such as respiratory infection. Between roughly 40 and 100 mL of blood was sampled per time point. Ficoll-Paque PLUS or SepMate separation was used to isolate PBMC. As a comparison non-Tfh subset, CXCR5- memory CD4 T cells were sorted. Before DNA was extracted, the cell subsets were sorted from PBMC using a BD FACS Aria.

The receptor chain draws on TRBV2 and TRBJ1-2, with 7 central nucleotides matching TRBD1. This receptor was identified in an adult who received the influenza vaccine. Sequenced here: CXCR5- memory CD4+ T cells sorted from blood, sampled 7 days after influenza vaccination. What the cell subset or site label conveys for this sample: CXCR5- memory CD4 T cells. The CDR3 protein is CASSESTGISGYTF. The DNA sequence is TGTGCCAGCAGTGAATCGACAGGGATTTCTGGCTACACCTTC.